This is a list of T cell receptor beta chains from one sample in a study of shared clonotypes between healthy human individuals. Measured with immunoSEQ multiplex PCR; TCRdb has only the in-frame clones, and not every one. The sample has about 2.2 million clones, about 93% seen once. The sample was naive CD8+ T cells from PBMCs. All receptors come from a man aged 18 to 29 in good health. Some clones in this sample may be carry-over from other donors' samples. CDR3s include the opening cysteine and the closing phenylalanine or tryptophan. Each record gives: D gene, clone size, V gene, J gene, CDR3 length, CDR3 DNA, CDR3 protein. A D gene is named only where the DNA matches it firmly. Expanded clones get a size class; other rows say once, few or many, or leave the size out.

TRBD1	-	TRBV28	TRBJ2-1	16	TGTGCCAGCAGTTTGGTCTCCAGGGGGCGCGACAATGAGCAGTTCTTC	CASSLVSRGRDNEQFF
TRBD1	-	TRBV7-9	TRBJ2-7	15	TGTGCCAGCAGCCCCTATGGACAGGAGACCTACGAGCAGTACTTC	CASSPYGQETYEQYF
-	-	TRBV4-1	TRBJ2-1	16	TGCGCCAGCAGCCCATTGGAAGGGGTAGCCTACAATGAGCAGTTCTTC	CASSPLEGVAYNEQFF
-	-	TRBV25-1	TRBJ2-7	11	TGTGCCAGCAGTGCCGGCTACGAGCAGTACTTC	CASSAGYEQYF
-	-	TRBV2	TRBJ1-1	13	TGTGCCAGCAGTGAAGGGTGGGATACTGAAGCTTTCTTT	CASSEGWDTEAFF
-	-	TRBV7-3	TRBJ2-1	15	TGTGCCAGCAGCTTAGTGGCGGGCTCCTACAATGAGCAGTTCTTC	CASSLVAGSYNEQFF
TRBD2	few	TRBV7-2	TRBJ2-2	16	TGTGCCAGCAGCTCACGGACTAGCACCTACACCGGGGAGCTGTTTTTT	CASSSRTSTYTGELFF
TRBD2	-	TRBV4-2	TRBJ2-1	16	TGTGCCAGCAGCCAAGCCGGGACTAGCGGGAGGAATGAGCAGTTCTTC	CASSQAGTSGRNEQFF
-	-	TRBV5-1	TRBJ2-7	16	TGCGCCAGCAGCTTGGCCGTTCTTCAGCCGACCTACGAGCAGTACTTC	CASSLAVLQPTYEQYF
TRBD2	-	TRBV2	TRBJ2-5	14	TGTGCCGGGGGGGAGAGGGTGGATAAAGAGACCCAGTACTTC	CAGGERVDKETQYF
TRBD2	-	TRBV9	TRBJ2-2	18	TGTGCCAGCAGCTCCTTCCCTGGGGAGGGAGCTTGGCCCGGGGAGCTGTTTTTT	CASSSFPGEGAWPGELFF
TRBD2	-	TRBV18	TRBJ2-1	17	TGTGCCAGCTCACTCGGGACTAGCGGGAGGGATCTTAATGAGCAGTTCTTC	CASSLGTSGRDLNEQFF
-	-	TRBV7-9	TRBJ1-1	14	TGTGCCAGCAGCTCAAACGGCGGGGGAGCGGAGGCTTTCTTT	CASSSNGGGAEAFF
-	-	TRBV7-8	TRBJ1-6	15	TGTGCCAGCAGCTTAGAGGACAGCAACAATTCACCCCTCCACTTT	CASSLEDSNNSPLHF
-	-	TRBV7-2	TRBJ2-2	14	TGTGCCAGCAGCCCGTGGACTAACACCGGGGAGCTGTTTTTT	CASSPWTNTGELFF
-	-	TRBV7-8	TRBJ1-5	17	TGTGCCAGCAGCTACTCATACAGGGACTATAGCAATCAGCCCCAGCATTTT	CASSYSYRDYSNQPQHF
-	-	TRBV4-3	TRBJ2-1	13	TGCGCCAGCAGCCATGCACTAGGCGATGAGCAGTTCTTC	CASSHALGDEQFF
TRBD2	-	TRBV5-6	TRBJ2-1	16	TGTGCCAGCAGCACCGCTAGCGGGAGCTCCTACAATGAGCAGTTCTTC	CASSTASGSSYNEQFF
TRBD2	-	TRBV5-6	TRBJ2-7	16	TGTGCCAGCAGGACTAGCGGGAGTCTATTCGGGAACGAGCAGTACTTC	CASRTSGSLFGNEQYF
-	-	TRBV5-4	TRBJ2-7	15	TGTGCCAGCAGCTTGAGACGGGAGCGCACCTACGAGCAGTACTTC	CASSLRRERTYEQYF
-	-	TRBV7-8	TRBJ2-7	15	TGTGCCAGCAGCTTAGAAAAGACAGGTTCCTACGAGCAGTACTTC	CASSLEKTGSYEQYF
-	-	TRBV28	TRBJ2-5	18	TGTGCCAGCAGGCCTTCTAGATTTCCCATGGTGGAACAAGAGACCCAGTACTTC	CASRPSRFPMVEQETQYF